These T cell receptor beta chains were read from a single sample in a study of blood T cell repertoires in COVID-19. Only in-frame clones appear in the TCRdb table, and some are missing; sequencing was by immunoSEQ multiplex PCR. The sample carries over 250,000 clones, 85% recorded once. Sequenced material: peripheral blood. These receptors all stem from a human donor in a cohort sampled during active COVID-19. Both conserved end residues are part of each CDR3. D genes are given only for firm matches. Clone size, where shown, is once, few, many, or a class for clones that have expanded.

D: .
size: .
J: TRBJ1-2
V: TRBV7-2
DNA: TGTGCCAGCAGAGTCGACAGCAGCTATGGCTACACCTTC
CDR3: CASRVDSSYGYTF

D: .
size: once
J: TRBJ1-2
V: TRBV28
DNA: TGTGCCAGCAGTGTACAGGGATTACTGGGGGGCTACACCTTC
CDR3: CASSVQGLLGGYTF

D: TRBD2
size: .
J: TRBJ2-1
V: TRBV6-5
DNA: TGTGCCAGCAACCGCCTAGCGGGAGGTATGAATGAGCAGTTCTTC
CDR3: CASNRLAGGMNEQFF

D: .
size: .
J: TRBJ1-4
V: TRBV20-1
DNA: TGCAGTGCTAGTAAGAGAGCAACTAATGAAAAACTGTTTTTT
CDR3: CSASKRATNEKLFF

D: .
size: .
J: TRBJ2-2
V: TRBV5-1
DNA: TGCGCCAGCAGGGGGCAGGCGTTGGATGGCGGGGAGCTGTTTTTT
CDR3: CASRGQALDGGELFF

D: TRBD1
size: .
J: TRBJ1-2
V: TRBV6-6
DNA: TGTGCCAGCCTACGGACAGGGTCTGACTATGGCTACACCTTC
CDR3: CASLRTGSDYGYTF

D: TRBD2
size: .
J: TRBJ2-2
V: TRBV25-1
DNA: TGTGCCAGCAGTGGCAGCGGGAGCTTTAACACCGGGGAGCTGTTTTTT
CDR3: CASSGSGSFNTGELFF

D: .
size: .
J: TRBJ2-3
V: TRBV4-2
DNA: TGTGCCAGCAGCCAAGAACCATACGCGGGAACCACAGATACGCAGTATTTT
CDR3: CASSQEPYAGTTDTQYF

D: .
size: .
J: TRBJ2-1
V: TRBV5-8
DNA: TGTGCCAGCAGCTTGGTCTCCGGAGTAGGAAGATCCTACAATGAGCAGTTCTTC
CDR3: CASSLVSGVGRSYNEQFF

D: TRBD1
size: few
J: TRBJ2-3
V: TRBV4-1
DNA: TGCGCCAGCCGGGACAGGGGGCCGGGGGATACGCAGTATTTT
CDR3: CASRDRGPGDTQYF

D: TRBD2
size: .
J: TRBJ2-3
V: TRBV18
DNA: TGTGCCAGCTCACCACCGGGACTAGCACGGACAGATACGCAGTATTTT
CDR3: CASSPPGLARTDTQYF

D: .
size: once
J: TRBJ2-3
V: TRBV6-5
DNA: TGTGCCAGCAGTTTGAGGAGCGAAGAAGATACGCAGTATTTT
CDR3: CASSLRSEEDTQYF

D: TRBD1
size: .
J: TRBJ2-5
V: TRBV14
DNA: TGTGCCAGCAGCCAAGCCCGAGGTTGGACAGGGGGTTCAGAGACCCAGTACTTC
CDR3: CASSQARGWTGGSETQYF

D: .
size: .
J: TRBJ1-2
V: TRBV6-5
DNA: TGTGCCAGCAACTCGGCTACAGGGCCCTCCTATGGCTACACCTTC
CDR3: CASNSATGPSYGYTF

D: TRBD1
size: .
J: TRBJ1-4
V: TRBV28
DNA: TGTGCCAGCAGCCAAAGGACAGGGAGTGGGGAAAAACTGTTTTTT
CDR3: CASSQRTGSGEKLFF

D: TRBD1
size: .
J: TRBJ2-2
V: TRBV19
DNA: TGTGCCAGTAGGCGTCCAAGGGGGCAGGCTAACACCGGGGAGCTGTTTTTT
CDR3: CASRRPRGQANTGELFF

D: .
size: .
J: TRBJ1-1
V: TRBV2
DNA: TGTGCCAGCAGGGCAGGTACCACCGACACTGAAGCTTTCTTT
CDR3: CASRAGTTDTEAFF

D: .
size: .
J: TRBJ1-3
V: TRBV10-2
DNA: TGCGCCAGCAGTTTGAGTCAGGGGCACTCTGGAAACACCATATATTTT
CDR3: CASSLSQGHSGNTIYF

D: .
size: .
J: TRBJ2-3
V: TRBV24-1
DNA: TGTGCCACTTCCGGGGGCGGGACAGGCACAGATACGCAGTATTTT
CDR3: CATSGGGTGTDTQYF

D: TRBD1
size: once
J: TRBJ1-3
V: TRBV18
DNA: TGTGCCAGCTCACGAGAAACAGGGGCTGGAAACACCATATATTTT
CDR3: CASSRETGAGNTIYF

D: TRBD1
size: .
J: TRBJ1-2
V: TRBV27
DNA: TGTGCCAGCAGTCCCCAGGGGGCGCATGGCTACACCTTC
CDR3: CASSPQGAHGYTF

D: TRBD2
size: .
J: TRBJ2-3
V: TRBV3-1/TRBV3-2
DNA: TGTGCCAGCGCAGGCGGGAGGGCCTATACAGATACGCAGTATTTT
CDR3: CASAGGRAYTDTQYF

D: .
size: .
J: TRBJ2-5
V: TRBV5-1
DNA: TGCGCCAGCAGCTTGTCTGCCGGAGAGACCCAGTACTTC
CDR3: CASSLSAGETQYF

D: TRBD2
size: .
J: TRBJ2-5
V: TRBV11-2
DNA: TGTGCCAGCAGCTTGGGACTAGCGGGAGCTGAGACCCAGTACTTC
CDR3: CASSLGLAGAETQYF

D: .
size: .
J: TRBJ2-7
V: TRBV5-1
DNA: TGCGCCAGCAGCTTGGGGGACAACTCCTACGAGCAGTACTTC
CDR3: CASSLGDNSYEQYF

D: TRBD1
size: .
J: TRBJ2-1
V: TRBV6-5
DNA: TGTGCCAGCAGTCGGACAGGGAATGAGCAGTTCTTC
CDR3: CASSRTGNEQFF

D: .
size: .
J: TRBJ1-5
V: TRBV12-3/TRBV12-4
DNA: TGTGCCAGCAGTTTAAGCGGGGATCAGCCCCAGCATTTT
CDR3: CASSLSGDQPQHF

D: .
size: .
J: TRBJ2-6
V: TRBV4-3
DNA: TGCGCCAGCAGCCAAGGGCCTGGGGCCAACGTCCTGACTTTC
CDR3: CASSQGPGANVLTF

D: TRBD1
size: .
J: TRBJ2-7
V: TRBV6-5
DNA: TGTGCCAGCAGTCATGGGACAGGAAGCTCCTACGAGCAGTACTTC
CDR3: CASSHGTGSSYEQYF

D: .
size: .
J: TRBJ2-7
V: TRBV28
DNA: TGTGCCAGCAGCAGCAGGGGATACGAGCAGTACTTC
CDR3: CASSSRGYEQYF

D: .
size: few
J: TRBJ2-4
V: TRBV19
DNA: TGTGCCAGTAGGCTACAGGGAGAAGCCAAAAACATTCAGTACTTC
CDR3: CASRLQGEAKNIQYF

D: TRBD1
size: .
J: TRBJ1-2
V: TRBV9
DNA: TGTGCCAGCAGCGTAAGGGACAGGCCTAACTATGGCTACACCTTC
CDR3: CASSVRDRPNYGYTF

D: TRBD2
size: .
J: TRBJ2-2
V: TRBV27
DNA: TGTGCCAGCAGTTCCCCGCGGACTAGCGGAAACACCGGGGAGCTGTTTTTT
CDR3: CASSSPRTSGNTGELFF

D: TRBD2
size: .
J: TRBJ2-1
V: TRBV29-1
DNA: TGCAGCGTTGTGTCTAGCGGGAGGGTAAACAATGAGCAGTTCTTC
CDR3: CSVVSSGRVNNEQFF

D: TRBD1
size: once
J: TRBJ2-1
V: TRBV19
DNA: TGTGCCAGTAGTGTCGCGGGGACAGGGTTTCCCAATGAGCAGTTCTTC
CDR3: CASSVAGTGFPNEQFF

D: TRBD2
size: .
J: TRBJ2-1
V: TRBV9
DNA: TGTGCCAGCAGTCGTAGCGGGCCGGACTACAATGAGCAGTTCTTC
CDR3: CASSRSGPDYNEQFF

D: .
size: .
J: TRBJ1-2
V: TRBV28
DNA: TGTGCCAGCAGTTTAGCGTCTTTAAGCTACACCTTC
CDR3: CASSLASLSYTF

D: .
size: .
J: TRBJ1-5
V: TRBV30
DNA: TGTGCCTGGAGTACACCCCAACGCAGTCAGCCCCAGCATTTT
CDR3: CAWSTPQRSQPQHF

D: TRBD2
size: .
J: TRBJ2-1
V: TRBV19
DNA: TGTGCCAAAAGGACTAGCGGGAAATATGAGCAGTTCTTC
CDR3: CAKRTSGKYEQFF

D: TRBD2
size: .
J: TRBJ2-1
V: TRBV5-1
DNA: TGCGCCAGCAGCTTGGTGCGGGAGGGGTACAATGAGCAGTTCTTC
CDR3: CASSLVREGYNEQFF

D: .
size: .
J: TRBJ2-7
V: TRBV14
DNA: TGTGCCAGCAGCCAAGATTTGGGCGCCTTCTCCTACGAGCAGTACTTC
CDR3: CASSQDLGAFSYEQYF

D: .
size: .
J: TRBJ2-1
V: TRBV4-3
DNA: TGCGCCAGCAGCCAAGAAGTACTAGACGCTGGTGAGCAGTTCTTC
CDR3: CASSQEVLDAGEQFF

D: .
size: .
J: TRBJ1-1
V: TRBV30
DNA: TGTGCCTGGAGTACCGGGACATCGAACACTGAAGCTTTCTTT
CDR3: CAWSTGTSNTEAFF

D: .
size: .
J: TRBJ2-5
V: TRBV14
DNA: TGTGCCAGCAGCCGCAACAGACCCGGGACCCAGTACTTC
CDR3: CASSRNRPGTQYF

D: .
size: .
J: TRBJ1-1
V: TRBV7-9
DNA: TGTGCCAGCAGCCAGACTTCACAAAGCGCTGAAGCTTTCTTT
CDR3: CASSQTSQSAEAFF

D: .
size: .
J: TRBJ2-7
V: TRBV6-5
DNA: TGTGCCAGCATGCCACCAACGGGGCAGACTAGTGAGCAGTACTTC
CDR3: CASMPPTGQTSEQYF

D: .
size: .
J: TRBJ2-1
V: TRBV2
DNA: TGTGCCACCGAGGTCTACAATGAGCAGTTCTTC
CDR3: CATEVYNEQFF

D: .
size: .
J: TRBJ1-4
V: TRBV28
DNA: TGTGCCAGCACCGAGAGGCCGACAACTAATGAAAAACTGTTTTTT
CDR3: CASTERPTTNEKLFF